A selection of T cell receptor beta chains follows, all from one sample in a study of molecular identifiers for immune sequencing clone quantification. TCRdb independently ran MiXCR on the PCR reads; one entry per CDR3 protein. The data hold approximately 550,000 distinct CDR3 sequences, with 20% to 25% observed a single time. Sequencing used naive CD8+ T cells from blood, with Jurkat cell RNA spiked in. These TCRs come from a human donor in good health. Some libraries in this study had Jurkat cell RNA spiked in. Both conserved end residues are part of each CDR3. A D gene is named only where the DNA matches it firmly. Only part of the rows carry a size: once, few, many, or a class if the clone is expanded.

>.|TRBJ2-3|TRBV6-1|.
CASSEDPGDNTDTQYF
TGTGCCAGCAGTGAAGACCCTGGGGATAATACAGATACGCAGTATTTT
>TRBD2|TRBJ2-7|TRBV20-1|.
CSARVLAGVLEQYF
TGCAGTGCTAGAGTACTAGCGGGGGTCCTCGAGCAGTACTTC
>TRBD1|TRBJ1-2|TRBV7-2|.
CASSPGQGASGYTF
TGTGCCAGCAGCCCGGGACAGGGGGCGAGTGGCTACACCTTC
>.|TRBJ2-2|TRBV6-5|few
CASSIHKNTGELFF
TGTGCCAGCAGCATACACAAGAACACCGGGGAGCTGTTTTTT
>.|TRBJ2-3|TRBV7-9|many
CASSFERSTDTQYF
TGTGCCAGCAGCTTCGAGCGAAGCACAGATACGCAGTATTTT
>.|TRBJ2-7|TRBV11-2|many
CASSPAESRGHEQYF
TGTGCCAGCAGCCCAGCGGAGTCAAGGGGCCACGAGCAGTACTTC
>TRBD1|TRBJ1-5|TRBV20-1|few
CSARDAGGQPQHF
TGCAGTGCTAGAGATGCAGGGGGGCAGCCCCAGCATTTT
>TRBD1|TRBJ2-2|TRBV12-5|many
CASGQGQGATGELFF
TGTGCTAGTGGACAGGGACAGGGGGCGACCGGGGAGCTGTTTTTT
>TRBD2|TRBJ2-5|TRBV12-3/TRBV12-4|few
CASSFIWTSDKETQYF
TGTGCCAGCAGTTTCATCTGGACTAGCGACAAAGAGACCCAGTACTTC
>.|TRBJ2-7|TRBV28|few
CASSFSGTTAYEQYF
TGTGCCAGCAGTTTCTCCGGGACAACAGCCTACGAGCAGTACTTC
>TRBD1|TRBJ2-3|TRBV4-1|.
CASSQVEGGTGTQYF
TGCGCCAGCAGCCAGGTAGAAGGGGGCACAGGTACGCAGTATTTT
>.|TRBJ2-7|TRBV7-2|.
CASSPIVLSYGQYF
TGTGCCAGCAGCCCTATAGTCCTCTCCTACGGGCAGTACTTC
>TRBD2|TRBJ2-1|TRBV7-9|many
CASIQIRLAGDRSF
TGTGCCAGCATCCAGATTCGACTAGCGGGAGACCGAAGCTTC
>.|TRBJ1-5|TRBV4-1|many
CASSQWSGAGQPQHF
TGCGCCAGCAGCCAGTGGTCAGGGGCGGGTCAGCCCCAGCATTTT